This TCR beta chain was identified in a study of cytomegalovirus exposure and HLA in healthy donors. Regarding this clone: What it binds is unknown.

CDR3 length: 15 residues. V trimming: 5 bases; J trimming: 4 bases; junction bases outside the gene matches: 8. CDR1 and CDR2 from the germline V gene are MNHEY and SMNVEV (reference sequence). Findings and limits, study-wide: Whilst most TCR sequences proved rare, a subset of public TCRs occurred across many donors. Researchers reported in a later analysis that a missense DCLRE1C variant was tied to TCR beta V- and J-gene trimming. CMV serostatus was the only immune exposure information that was available.

PCR employed 60 Vbeta and 13 Jbeta primers. Profiled with immunoSEQ multiplex PCR; TCRdb holds only in-frame clones, not every one. The table shows around 150,000 clones, with roughly 73% occurring only once. The receptor was derived from a woman in her thirties or forties in good health and CMV-seropositive. The chain joins TRBV27 to TRBJ2-3; 8 nucleotides agree with TRBD1. Sequenced sample: PBMCs. The CDR3 protein is CASSLWTGRSDTQYF. The CDR3 DNA sequence: TGTGCCAGCAGTCTGTGGACAGGGAGGTCAGATACGCAGTATTTT.